The present T cell receptor beta chain was sequenced within a study of T cells after yellow fever vaccination. One entry per CDR3 protein results from TCRdb running MiXCR on the 5' RACE reads. The table shows fewer than 100,000 distinct CDR3 sequences, with about 6% occurring only once. This CDR3 contains 15 residues. CDR1 is SEHNR, CDR2 FQNEAQ, per germline (reference sequence). Trimming cost V 5 bases and J 3 bases; bases outside gene matches: 4. This clonotype was obtained from a young man who received the YFV17D yellow fever vaccine. J is TRBJ1-3 and V is TRBV7-9, with 10 bases fitting TRBD1. The sample consisted of CD8+ T cells sorted from PBMCs, taken 10 days after the yellow fever booster vaccination. CDR3 sequence (DNA): TGTGCCAGCAGCCTCGACAGGGGGCATGGAAACACCATATATTTT. This sequence encodes CASSLDRGHGNTIYF.